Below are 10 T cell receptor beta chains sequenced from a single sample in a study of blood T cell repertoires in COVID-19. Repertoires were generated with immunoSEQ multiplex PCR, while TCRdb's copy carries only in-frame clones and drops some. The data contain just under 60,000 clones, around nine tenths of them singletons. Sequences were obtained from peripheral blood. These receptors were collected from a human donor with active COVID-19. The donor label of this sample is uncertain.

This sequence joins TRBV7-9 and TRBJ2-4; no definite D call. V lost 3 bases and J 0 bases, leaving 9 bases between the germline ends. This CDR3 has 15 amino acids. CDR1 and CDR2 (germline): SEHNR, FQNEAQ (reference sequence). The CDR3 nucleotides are TGTGCCAGCAGCTTCGGTAACGCAGCCAAAAACATTCAGTACTTC. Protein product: CASSFGNAAKNIQYF. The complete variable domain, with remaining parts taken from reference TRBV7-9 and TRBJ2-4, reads DTGVSQNPRHKITKRGQNVTFRCDPISEHNRLYWYRQTLGQGPEFLTYFQNEAQLEKSRLLSDRFSAERPKGSFSTLEIQRTEQGDSAMYLCASSFGNAAKNIQYFGAGTRLSVL.

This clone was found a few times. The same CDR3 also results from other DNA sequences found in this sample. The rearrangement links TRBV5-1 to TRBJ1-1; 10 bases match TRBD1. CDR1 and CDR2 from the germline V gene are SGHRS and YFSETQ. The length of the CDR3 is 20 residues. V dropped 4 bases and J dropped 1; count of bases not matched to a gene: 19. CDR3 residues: CASSPGTGVLGLGSNTEAFF. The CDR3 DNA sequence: TGCGCCAGCAGCCCCGGGACAGGGGTTCTGGGGTTGGGTTCGAACACTGAAGCTTTCTTT.

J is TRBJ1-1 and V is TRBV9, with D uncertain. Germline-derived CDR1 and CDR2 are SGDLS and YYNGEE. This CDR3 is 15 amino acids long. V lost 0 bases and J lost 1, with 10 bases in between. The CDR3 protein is CASSVGAGSNTEAFF. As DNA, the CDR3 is TGTGCCAGCAGCGTAGGAGCTGGTTCGAACACTGAAGCTTTCTTT. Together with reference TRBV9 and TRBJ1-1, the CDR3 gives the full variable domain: DSGVTQTPKHLITATGQRVTLRCSPRSGDLSVYWYQQSLDQGLQFLIQYYNGEERAKGNILERFSAQQFPDLHSELNLSSLELGDSALYFCASSVGAGSNTEAFFGQGTRLTVV.

CDR3 coding DNA: TGTGCCAGCAGCTTAGGTGGCGGGAGGGCCTTGGATGAGCAGTTCTTC. Translating it yields CASSLGGGRALDEQFF. The chain is built from TRBV7-6 and TRBJ2-1, with 9 bases matching TRBD2. The germline V gene encodes CDR1 SGHVS and CDR2 FNYEAQ. The CDR3 runs 16 residues. The J segment lost 8 bases and the V segment lost 1 base, leaving 9 bases of the junction unmatched.

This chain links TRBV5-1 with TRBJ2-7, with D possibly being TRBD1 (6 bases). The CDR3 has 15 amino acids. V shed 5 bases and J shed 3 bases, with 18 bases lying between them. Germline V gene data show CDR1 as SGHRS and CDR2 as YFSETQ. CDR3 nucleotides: TGCGCCAGCAGTTGGGGCTTTAACAGGGACTACGAGCAGTACTTC. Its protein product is CASSWGFNRDYEQYF. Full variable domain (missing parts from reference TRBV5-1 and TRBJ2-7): KAGVTQTPRYLIKTRGQQVTLSCSPISGHRSVSWYQQTPGQGLQFLFEYFSETQRNKGNFPGRFSGRQFSNSRSEMNVSTLELGDSALYLCASSWGFNRDYEQYFGPGTRLTVT.

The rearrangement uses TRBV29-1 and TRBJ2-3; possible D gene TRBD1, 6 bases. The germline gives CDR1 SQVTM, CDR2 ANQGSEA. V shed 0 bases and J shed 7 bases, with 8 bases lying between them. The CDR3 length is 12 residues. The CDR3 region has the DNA TGCAGCGTTGAAGATAGGGGGAATACGCAGTATTTT. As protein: CSVEDRGNTQYF.

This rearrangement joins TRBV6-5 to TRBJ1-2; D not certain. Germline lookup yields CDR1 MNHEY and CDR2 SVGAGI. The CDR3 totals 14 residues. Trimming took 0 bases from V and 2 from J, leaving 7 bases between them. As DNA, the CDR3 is TGTGCCAGCAGTTACTCGTACGGGAACTATGGCTACACCTTC. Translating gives CASSYSYGNYGYTF.

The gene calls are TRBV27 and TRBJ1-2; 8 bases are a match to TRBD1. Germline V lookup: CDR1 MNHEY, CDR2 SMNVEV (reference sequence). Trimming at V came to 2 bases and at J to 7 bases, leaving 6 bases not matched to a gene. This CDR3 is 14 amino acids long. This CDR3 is CASSLAQGAGGYTF. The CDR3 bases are TGTGCCAGCAGTTTAGCCCAGGGGGCCGGTGGCTACACCTTC.

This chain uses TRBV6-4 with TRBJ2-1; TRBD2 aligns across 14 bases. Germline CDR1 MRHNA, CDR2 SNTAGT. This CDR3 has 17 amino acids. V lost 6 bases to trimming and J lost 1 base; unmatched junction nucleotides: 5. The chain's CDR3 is CASSGTSGRGSYNEQFF. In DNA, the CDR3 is TGTGCCAGCAGCGGGACTAGCGGGAGAGGGTCCTACAATGAGCAGTTCTTC.

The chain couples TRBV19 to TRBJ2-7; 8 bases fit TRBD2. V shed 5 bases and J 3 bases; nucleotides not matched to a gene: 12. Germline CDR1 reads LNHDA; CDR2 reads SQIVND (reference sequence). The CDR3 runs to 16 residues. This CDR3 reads CASSDIPGLGSYEQYF. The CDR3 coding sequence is TGTGCCAGTAGTGACATCCCGGGACTAGGTAGCTACGAGCAGTACTTC.